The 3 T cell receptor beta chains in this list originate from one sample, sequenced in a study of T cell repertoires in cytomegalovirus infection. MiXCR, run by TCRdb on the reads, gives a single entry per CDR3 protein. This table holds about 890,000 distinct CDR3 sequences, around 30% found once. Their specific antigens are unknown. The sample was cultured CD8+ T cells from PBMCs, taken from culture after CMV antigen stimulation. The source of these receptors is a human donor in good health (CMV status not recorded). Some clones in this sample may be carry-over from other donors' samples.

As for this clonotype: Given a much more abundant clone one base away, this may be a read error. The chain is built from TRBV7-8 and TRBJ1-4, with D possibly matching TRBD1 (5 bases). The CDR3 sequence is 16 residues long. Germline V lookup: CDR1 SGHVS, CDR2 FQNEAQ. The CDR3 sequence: CTSSYDPTVKNEKLFF. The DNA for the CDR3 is TGTACCAGCAGCTACGACCCGACAGTCAAGAATGAAAAACTGTTTTTT.

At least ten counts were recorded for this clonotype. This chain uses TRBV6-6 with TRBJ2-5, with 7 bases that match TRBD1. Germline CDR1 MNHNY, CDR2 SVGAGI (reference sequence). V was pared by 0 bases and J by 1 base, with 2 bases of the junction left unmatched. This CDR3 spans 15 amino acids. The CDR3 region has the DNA TGTGCCAGCAGTTACTCCGGGACAGCCCAAGAGACCCAGTACTTC. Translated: CASSYSGTAQETQYF.

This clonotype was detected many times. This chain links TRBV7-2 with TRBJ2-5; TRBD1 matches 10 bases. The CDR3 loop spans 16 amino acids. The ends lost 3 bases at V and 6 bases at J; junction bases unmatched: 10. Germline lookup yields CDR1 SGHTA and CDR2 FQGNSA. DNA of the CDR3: TGTGCCAGCAGCTTCACCGCGACAGGGGGCAAGAAGACCCAGTACTTC. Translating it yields CASSFTATGGKKTQYF.